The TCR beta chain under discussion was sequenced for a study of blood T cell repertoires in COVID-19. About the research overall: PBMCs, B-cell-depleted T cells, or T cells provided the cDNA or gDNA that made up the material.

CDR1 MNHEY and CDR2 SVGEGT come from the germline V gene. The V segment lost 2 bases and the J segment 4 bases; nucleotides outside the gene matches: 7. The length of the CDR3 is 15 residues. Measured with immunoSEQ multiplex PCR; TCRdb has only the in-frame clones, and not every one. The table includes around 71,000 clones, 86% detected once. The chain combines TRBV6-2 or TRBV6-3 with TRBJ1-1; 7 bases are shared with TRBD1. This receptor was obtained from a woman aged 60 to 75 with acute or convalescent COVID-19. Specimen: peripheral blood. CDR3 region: CASSYRGAGGTEAFF. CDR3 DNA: TGTGCCAGCAGTTACAGGGGTGCAGGGGGCACTGAAGCTTTCTTT.